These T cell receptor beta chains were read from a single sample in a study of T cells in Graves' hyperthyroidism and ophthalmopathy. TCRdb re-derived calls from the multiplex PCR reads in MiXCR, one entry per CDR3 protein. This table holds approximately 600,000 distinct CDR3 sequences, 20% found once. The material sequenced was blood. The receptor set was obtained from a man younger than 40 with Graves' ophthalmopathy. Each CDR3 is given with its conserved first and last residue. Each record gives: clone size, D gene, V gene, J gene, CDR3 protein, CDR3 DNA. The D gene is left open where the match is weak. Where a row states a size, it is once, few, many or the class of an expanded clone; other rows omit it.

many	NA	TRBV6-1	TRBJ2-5	CASTPGGPAQETQYF	TGTGCCAGCACCCCGGGGGGCCCAGCTCAAGAGACCCAGTACTTC
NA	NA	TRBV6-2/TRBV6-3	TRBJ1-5	CASSYSGGEGAWQPQHF	TGTGCCAGCAGTTATAGTGGTGGAGAGGGCGCGTGGCAGCCCCAGCATTTT
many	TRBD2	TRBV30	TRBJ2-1	CACQLPSGTYNEQFF	TGTGCCTGCCAACTTCCCAGCGGGACCTACAATGAGCAGTTCTTC
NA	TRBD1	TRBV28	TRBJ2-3	CASSPSGQSSSDTQYF	TGTGCCAGCAGCCCCTCGGGACAGTCGTCATCAGATACGCAGTATTTT
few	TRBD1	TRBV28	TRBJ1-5	CASRHRDRANQPQHF	TGTGCCAGCAGGCACCGGGACAGGGCGAATCAGCCCCAGCATTTT
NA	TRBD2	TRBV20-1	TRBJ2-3	CSARGRWGGEDDTQYF	TGCAGTGCTAGAGGTCGGTGGGGGGGAGAGGATGATACGCAGTATTTT
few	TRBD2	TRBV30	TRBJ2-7	CAWGVLPGGEQYF	TGTGCCTGGGGTGTACTCCCGGGGGGAGAGCAGTACTTC
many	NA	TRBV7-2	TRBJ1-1	CASSLAQGVTEAFF	TGTGCCAGCAGCTTAGCACAGGGAGTTACTGAAGCTTTCTTT
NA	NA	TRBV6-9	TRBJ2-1	CASSYAAGAYNEQFF	TGTGCCAGCAGTTACGCGGCAGGGGCGTACAATGAGCAGTTCTTC
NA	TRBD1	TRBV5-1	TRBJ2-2	CASSSGTVTLGGELFF	TGCGCCAGCAGTTCCGGGACAGTAACTTTGGGCGGGGAGCTGTTTTTT
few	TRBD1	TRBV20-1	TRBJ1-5	CSGTGARSNQPQHF	TGCAGTGGAACAGGGGCCCGAAGCAATCAGCCCCAGCATTTT
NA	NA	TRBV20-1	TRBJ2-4	CSASTQGVNIQYF	TGCAGTGCTAGTACTCAGGGCGTAAACATTCAGTACTTC
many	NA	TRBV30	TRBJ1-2	CAWSTTRAGGYTF	TGTGCCTGGAGTACGACACGAGCGGGTGGCTACACCTTC
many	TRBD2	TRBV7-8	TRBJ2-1	CASRRGTIIDEQFF	TGTGCCAGCAGGCGCGGGACTATCATAGATGAGCAGTTCTTC
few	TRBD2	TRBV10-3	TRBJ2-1	CAISDPSGRSSSYNEQFF	TGTGCCATCAGTGACCCTAGCGGGAGATCGAGCTCCTACAATGAGCAGTTCTTC
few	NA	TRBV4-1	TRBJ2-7	CASSLRTTREQYF	TGCGCCAGCAGCCTTCGGACTACCAGGGAGCAGTACTTC
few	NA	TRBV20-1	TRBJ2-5	CSARGGFGETQYF	TGCAGTGCTAGAGGAGGGTTTGGAGAGACCCAGTACTTC
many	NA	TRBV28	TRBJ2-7	CASSFVGRDYEQYF	TGTGCCAGCAGTTTTGTCGGCCGGGACTACGAGCAGTACTTC
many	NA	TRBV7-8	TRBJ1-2	CASSLSVSYGYTF	TGTGCCAGCAGCTTAAGCGTCAGCTATGGCTACACCTTC
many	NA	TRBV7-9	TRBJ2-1	CASSFDPSSYNEQFF	TGTGCCAGCAGCTTCGACCCAAGCTCCTACAATGAGCAGTTCTTC
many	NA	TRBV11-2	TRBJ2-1	CASSLDRSQSYNEQFF	TGTGCCAGCAGCTTAGATCGAAGCCAGTCCTACAATGAGCAGTTCTTC
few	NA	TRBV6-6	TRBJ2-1	CASSYSRAANPYNEQFF	TGTGCCAGCAGTTACTCTAGAGCGGCCAACCCGTACAATGAGCAGTTCTTC
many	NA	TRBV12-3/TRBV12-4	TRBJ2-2	CASSLIGELFF	TGTGCCAGCAGCCTCATCGGGGAGCTGTTTTTT
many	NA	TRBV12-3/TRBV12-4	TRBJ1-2	CASSLDRINYGYTF	TGTGCCAGCAGTTTAGATAGGATTAACTATGGCTACACCTTC
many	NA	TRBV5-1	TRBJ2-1	CASSLALTRGRAYNEQFF	TGCGCCAGCAGCTTGGCCTTAACCAGGGGAAGGGCCTACAATGAGCAGTTCTTC
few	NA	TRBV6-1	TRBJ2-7	CASRIPGTEQYF	TGTGCCAGCAGGATCCCTGGGACCGAGCAGTACTTC
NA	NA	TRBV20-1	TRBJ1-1	CSANPGPGDTEAFF	TGCAGTGCTAACCCCGGCCCGGGGGACACTGAAGCTTTCTTT
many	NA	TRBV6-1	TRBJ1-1	CASRHGVDAFF	TGTGCCAGCAGACACGGAGTAGACGCTTTCTTT
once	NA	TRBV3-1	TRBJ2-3	CASSPLHGRITDTQYF	TGTGCCAGCAGCCCCCTCCACGGGAGAATTACAGATACGCAGTATTTT
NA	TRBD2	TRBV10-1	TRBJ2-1	CASSESGEGSEQFF	TGCGCCAGCAGTGAGTCGGGGGAGGGGTCGGAGCAGTTCTTC
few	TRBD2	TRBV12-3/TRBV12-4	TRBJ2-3	CASSLERLAGGTDTQYF	TGTGCCAGCAGTTTAGAGAGACTAGCGGGAGGGACAGATACGCAGTATTTT
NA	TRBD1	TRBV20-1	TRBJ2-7	CSARDQGQGYEQYF	TGCAGTGCTAGAGATCAGGGACAGGGATACGAGCAGTACTTC
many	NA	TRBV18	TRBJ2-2	CASSATGELFF	TGTGCCAGCTCCGCCACCGGGGAGCTGTTTTTT
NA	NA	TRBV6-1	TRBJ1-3	CASSEVEVWAGSNTIYF	TGTGCCAGCAGTGAAGTTGAGGTGTGGGCTGGGTCAAACACCATATATTTT
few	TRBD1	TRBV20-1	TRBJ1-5	CSASFTGGGQPQHF	TGCAGTGCTAGCTTTACAGGGGGCGGGCAGCCCCAGCATTTT
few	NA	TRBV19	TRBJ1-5	CASSMQGSNQPQHF	TGTGCCAGTAGTATGCAGGGTAGCAATCAGCCCCAGCATTTT